These T cell receptor beta chains were read from a single sample in a study of blood T cell repertoires in COVID-19. Clones were read by immunoSEQ multiplex PCR, and TCRdb kept only the in-frame ones, dropping some. The data show about 430,000 clones, 70% to 90% seen once. Source material: PBMCs or T cells enriched from blood (not recorded which). These receptors came from a young woman who had been exposed to COVID-19. The CDR3 runs from the conserved cysteine through the conserved F or W. D genes are given only for firm matches. Clone size is shown for a subset of rows, as once, few, many or a class of expanded clone.

V	size	D	J	CDR3	DNA
TRBV6-5	-	-	TRBJ2-4	CASSYSTNSLNIQYF	TGTGCCAGCAGTTACTCGACAAACAGTCTAAACATTCAGTACTTC
TRBV27	once	TRBD2	TRBJ2-2	CASSPWGTSGLVTELFF	TGTGCCAGCAGTCCATGGGGGACTAGCGGCCTAGTGACCGAGCTGTTTTTT
TRBV6-9	-	-	TRBJ1-4	CASSYSAGFDEKLFF	TGTGCCAGCAGTTATTCGGCGGGGTTCGATGAAAAACTGTTTTTT
TRBV27	few	TRBD2	TRBJ2-7	CASRRIGGSDEQYF	TGTGCCAGCAGGAGGATCGGGGGGTCCGACGAGCAGTACTTC
TRBV6-5	-	-	TRBJ2-2	CASSYTGLDGELFF	TGTGCCAGCAGTTACACAGGGTTGGACGGGGAGCTGTTTTTT
TRBV28	-	TRBD2	TRBJ2-1	CAGSGLDYNEQFF	TGTGCCGGCTCGGGACTAGACTACAATGAGCAGTTCTTC
TRBV28	-	TRBD1	TRBJ1-5	CASSLSIINHPDNTGGSLGQPQHF	TGTGCCAGCAGTTTATCTATCATCAACCATCCGGACAATACAGGGGGCTCCCTTGGTCAGCCCCAGCATTTT
TRBV2	-	-	TRBJ1-1	CASSGEFGTEAFF	TGTGCCAGCAGTGGGGAGTTTGGCACTGAAGCTTTCTTT
TRBV7-2	-	TRBD2	TRBJ2-3	CASSGAGPTDTQYF	TGTGCCAGCAGCGGAGCGGGACCTACAGATACGCAGTATTTT
TRBV6-1	-	-	TRBJ1-2	CASSEFVENYGYTF	TGTGCCAGCAGTGAATTTGTAGAAAACTATGGCTACACCTTC
TRBV27	-	-	TRBJ2-2	CASSLLSGFTGELFF	TGTGCCAGCAGTTTATTGTCCGGGTTCACCGGGGAGCTGTTTTTT
TRBV7-8	-	-	TRBJ2-7	CATQSGGSGEQYF	TGTGCCACCCAGAGCGGCGGATCGGGAGAGCAGTACTTC
TRBV4-2	-	-	TRBJ1-3	CASSLPLGQSSGNTIYF	TGTGCCAGCAGCCTCCCGTTAGGACAGAGCTCTGGAAACACCATATATTTT
TRBV30	-	TRBD1	TRBJ2-4	CASTQGAAKNIQYF	TGTGCCTCAACCCAGGGGGCAGCCAAAAACATTCAGTACTTC
TRBV4-3	once	TRBD2	TRBJ2-2	CASSQGGVGGTGELFF	TGCGCCAGCAGCCAAGGAGGCGTGGGGGGGACCGGGGAGCTGTTTTTT
TRBV15	-	TRBD1	TRBJ1-5	CATSEAGGYVFGNQPQHF	TGTGCCACCAGCGAGGCAGGGGGTTACGTTTTCGGCAATCAGCCCCAGCATTTT